These 9 T cell receptor beta chains originate from one sample sequenced in a study of cytomegalovirus exposure and HLA in healthy donors. Both 60 Vbeta primers and 13 Jbeta primers went into the PCR. The data were produced by immunoSEQ multiplex PCR, yet TCRdb's version contains in-frame clones alone and is incomplete. The data hold around 63,000 clones, with around 80% observed a single time. The sequenced material came from PBMCs. The receptors originated from a woman in her thirties in good health and CMV-seronegative.

The chain is built from TRBV5-1 and TRBJ1-3; 9 positions match TRBD1. V lost 4 bases to trimming and J lost 2 bases; unmatched junction nucleotides: 1. CDR1 and CDR2 (germline): SGHRS, YFSETQ. This CDR3 spans 14 amino acids. The CDR3 coding sequence is TGCGCCAGCAGCCGGACAGGGGCTGGAAACACCATATATTTT. It encodes CASSRTGAGNTIYF.

This clone has just one count. The V call is TRBV19, the J call TRBJ1-2, with 7 bases that match TRBD1. V shed 5 bases, J shed 9 bases, and the junction held 9 bases outside the gene matches. This CDR3 is built from 13 residues. Germline loops: CDR1 LNHDA, CDR2 SQIVND (reference sequence). The chain's CDR3 is CASSRQGTYSYTF. The CDR3 DNA follows: TGTGCCAGTAGTCGACAGGGAACTTACAGCTACACCTTC.

J is TRBJ2-7 and V is TRBV27; D unresolved. The V end was cut by 5 bases, the J end by 3 bases, with 17 bases between. This CDR3 comprises 15 residues. Germline V CDR1 and CDR2: MNHEY, SMNVEV (reference sequence). The CDR3 DNA sequence: TGTGCCAGCAGTCGAGACCCCCCAACAGTCTACGAGCAGTACTTC. Its translation is CASSRDPPTVYEQYF.

The chain joins TRBV5-4 to TRBJ1-3, with D unclear. The CDR3 consists of 14 residues. Trimming took 4 bases from V and 0 from J, leaving 8 bases between them. CDR1 and CDR2 (germline): SGHNT, YYREEE (reference sequence). CDR3 DNA: TGTGCCAGCAGCGCGGGAATCTCTGGAAACACCATATATTTT. Encoded protein: CASSAGISGNTIYF. The full variable domain, with the rest looked up from reference TRBV5-4 and TRBJ1-3, is ETGVTQSPTHLIKTRGQQVTLRCSSQSGHNTVSWYQQALGQGPQFIFQYYREEENGRGNFPPRFSGLQFPNYSSELNVNALELDDSALYLCASSAGISGNTIYFGEGSWLTVV.

CDR3 bases: TGTGCCAGCAGCTTACAGGGGAATGGAAACACCATATATTTT. Its translation is CASSLQGNGNTIYF. This chain connects TRBV7-9 to TRBJ1-3, with D possibly matching TRBD1 (6 bases). Deletions cut 2 bases from V and 3 bases from J, with 8 bases between. The CDR3 runs to 14 residues. The V gene's germline CDR1 is SEHNR and CDR2 FQNEAQ (reference sequence).

The V gene is TRBV5-5, the J gene TRBJ1-1; no reliable D call. Germline loops: CDR1 SGHKS, CDR2 YYEKEE (reference sequence). V was clipped by 0 bases and J by 1 base, with 4 bases between them. The CDR3 sequence is 13 residues long. CDR3 nucleotide sequence: TGTGCCAGCAGCTTGGGCGGGAACACTGAAGCTTTCTTT. Encoded protein: CASSLGGNTEAFF.

This chain connects TRBV6-5 to TRBJ1-1; D possibly corresponds to TRBD1 (6 bases). V was shortened by 7 bases and J by 2 bases, with 14 bases between the two germline ends. Germline CDR1 MNHEY, CDR2 SVGAGI. CDR3 size: 14 residues. CDR3 DNA: TGTGCCAGCATAAAGACAGGCCAAAACACTGAAGCTTTCTTT. Its protein product is CASIKTGQNTEAFF.

The gene calls are TRBV4-2 and TRBJ1-4; 8 nucleotides line up with TRBD1. CDR3 length: 16 residues. The ends lost 8 bases at V and 0 bases at J; junction bases unmatched: 8. The germline V gene encodes CDR1 LGHNA and CDR2 YNFKEQ. The chain's CDR3 is CASSRTGITTNEKLFF. The CDR3 DNA follows: TGTGCCAGCTCAAGGACAGGGATAACAACTAATGAAAAACTGTTTTTT.

The chain employs TRBV9 and TRBJ2-1, with a tentative D call TRBD2 (7 bases). The CDR3 extends over 15 amino acids. The germline CDR1 and CDR2 sequences are SGDLS and YYNGEE. V shed 3 bases and J shed 2 bases, with 12 bases lying between them. The CDR3 bases are TGTGCCAGCAGCGCCACGGGGGGCCCCTACAATGAGCAGTTCTTC. As protein: CASSATGGPYNEQFF. The whole variable domain, filled in from reference TRBV9 and TRBJ2-1, reads DSGVTQTPKHLITATGQRVTLRCSPRSGDLSVYWYQQSLDQGLQFLIQYYNGEERAKGNILERFSAQQFPDLHSELNLSSLELGDSALYFCASSATGGPYNEQFFGPGTRLTVL.